What follows describes a single T cell receptor (beta chain). There is no known antigen for this receptor. Within one base of it there is no much larger clone, and no base qualities were kept. This specimen belongs to a study of technical replicates of blood from a few donors (TCRdb year 2017). The method behind the library was the immunoSEQ multiplex PCR assay. TCRdb retrieved this table from immuneACCESS and kept in-frame rearrangements only. Not all clones are present; in checked studies, unresolved V genes account for under half, and no reason is known for the remainder. Counted in this sample were 68,000 or so clones; about 97% of them appeared once. Approximately 0.26% of the sample goes to the ten largest clones. The source material was T cells isolated from PBMCs. The receptor's source is a human donor in good health.

Read as DNA, the sequence is TGTGCCAGCAGCAAGGGGCCCGAAAATCCTTATAGCAATCAGCCCCAGCATTTT. Its protein product is CASSKGPENPYSNQPQHF. The V and J segments used are TRBV21-1 and TRBJ1-5; TRBD1 is taken as the D call from the table, unchecked against the DNA. TRBV21-1 counts as a pseudogene. Including cysteine and phenylalanine, the CDR3 has 18 amino acids. Left in the record is the CDR3 DNA by itself, 54 bases read in frame from the first base.